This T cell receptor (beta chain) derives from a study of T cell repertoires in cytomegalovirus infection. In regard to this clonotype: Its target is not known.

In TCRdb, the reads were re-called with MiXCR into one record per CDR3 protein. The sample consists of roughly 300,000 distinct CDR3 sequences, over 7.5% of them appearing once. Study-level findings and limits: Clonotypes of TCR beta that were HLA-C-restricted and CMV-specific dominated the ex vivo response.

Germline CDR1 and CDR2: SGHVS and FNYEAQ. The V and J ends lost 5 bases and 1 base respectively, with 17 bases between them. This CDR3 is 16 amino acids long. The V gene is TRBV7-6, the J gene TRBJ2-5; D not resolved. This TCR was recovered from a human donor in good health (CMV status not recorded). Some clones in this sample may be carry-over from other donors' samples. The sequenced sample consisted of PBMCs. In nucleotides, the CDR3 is TGTGCCAGCAGCCATAGGCCAGAAAAAGCCCAAGAGACCCAGTACTTC. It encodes CASSHRPEKAQETQYF.